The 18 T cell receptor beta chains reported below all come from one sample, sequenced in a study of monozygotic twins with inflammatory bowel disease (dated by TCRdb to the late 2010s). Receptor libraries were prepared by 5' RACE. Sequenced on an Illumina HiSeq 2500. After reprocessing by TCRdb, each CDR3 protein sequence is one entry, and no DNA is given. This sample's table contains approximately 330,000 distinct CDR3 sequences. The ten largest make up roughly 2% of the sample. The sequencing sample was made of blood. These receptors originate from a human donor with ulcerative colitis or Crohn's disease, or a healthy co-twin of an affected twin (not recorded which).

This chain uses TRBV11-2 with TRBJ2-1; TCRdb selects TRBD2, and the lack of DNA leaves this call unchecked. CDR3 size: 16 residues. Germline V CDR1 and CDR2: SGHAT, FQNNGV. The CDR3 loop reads CASGPRLAGEFHEQFF.

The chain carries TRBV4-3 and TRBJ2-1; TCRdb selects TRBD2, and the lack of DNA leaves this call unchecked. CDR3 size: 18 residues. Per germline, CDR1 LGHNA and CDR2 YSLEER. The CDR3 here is CASSQVEVGTRGRDEQFF.

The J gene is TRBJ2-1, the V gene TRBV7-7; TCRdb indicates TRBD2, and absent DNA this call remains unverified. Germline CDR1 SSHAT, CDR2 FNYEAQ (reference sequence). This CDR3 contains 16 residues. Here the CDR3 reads CASSPRTRGLYNEQFF. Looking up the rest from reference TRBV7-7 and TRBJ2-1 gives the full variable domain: GAGVSQSPRYKVTKRGQDVTLRCDPISSHATLYWYQQALGQGPEFLTYFNYEAQPDKSGLPSDRFSAERPEGSISTLTIQRTEQRDSAMYRCASSPRTRGLYNEQFFGPGTRLTVL.

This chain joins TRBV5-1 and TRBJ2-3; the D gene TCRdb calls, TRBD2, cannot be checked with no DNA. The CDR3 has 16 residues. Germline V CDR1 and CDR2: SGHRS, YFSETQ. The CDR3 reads CASSLTGLMGADTQYF. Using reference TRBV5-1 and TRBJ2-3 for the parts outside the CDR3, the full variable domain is KAGVTQTPRYLIKTRGQQVTLSCSPISGHRSVSWYQQTPGQGLQFLFEYFSETQRNKGNFPGRFSGRQFSNSRSEMNVSTLELGDSALYLCASSLTGLMGADTQYFGPGTRLTVL.

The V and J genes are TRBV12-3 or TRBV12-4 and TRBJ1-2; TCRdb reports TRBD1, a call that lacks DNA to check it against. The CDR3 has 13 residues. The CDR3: CASSFVPTYGYTF.

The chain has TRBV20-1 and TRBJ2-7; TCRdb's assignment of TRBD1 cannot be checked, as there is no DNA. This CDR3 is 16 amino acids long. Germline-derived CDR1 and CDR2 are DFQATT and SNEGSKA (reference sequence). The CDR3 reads CSALKGGPDRLYEQYF.

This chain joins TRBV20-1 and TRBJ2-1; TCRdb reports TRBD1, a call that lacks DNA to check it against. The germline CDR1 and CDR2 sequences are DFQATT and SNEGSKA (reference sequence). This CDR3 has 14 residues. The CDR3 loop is CSVGGTTSYNEQFF.

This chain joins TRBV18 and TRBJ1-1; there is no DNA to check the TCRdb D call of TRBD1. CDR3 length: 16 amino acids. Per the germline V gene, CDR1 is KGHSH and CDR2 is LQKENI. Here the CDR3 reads CASSRGQGAGNTEAFF.

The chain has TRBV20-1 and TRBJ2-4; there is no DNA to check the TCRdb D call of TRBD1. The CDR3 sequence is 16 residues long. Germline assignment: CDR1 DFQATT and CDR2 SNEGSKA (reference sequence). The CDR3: CSARGTEDLWKNIQYF.

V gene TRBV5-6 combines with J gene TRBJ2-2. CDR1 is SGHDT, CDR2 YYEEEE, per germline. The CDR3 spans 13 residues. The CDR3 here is CASTESSTGELFF. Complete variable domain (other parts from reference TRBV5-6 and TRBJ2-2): DAGVTQSPTHLIKTRGQQVTLRCSPKSGHDTVSWYQQALGQGPQFIFQYYEEEERQRGNFPDRFSGHQFPNYSSELNVNALLLGDSALYLCASTESSTGELFFGEGSRLTVL.

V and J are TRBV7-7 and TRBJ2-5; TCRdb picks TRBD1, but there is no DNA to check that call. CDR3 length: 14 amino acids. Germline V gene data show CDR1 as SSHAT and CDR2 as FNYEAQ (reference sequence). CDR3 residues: CASSLAHRAETQYF.

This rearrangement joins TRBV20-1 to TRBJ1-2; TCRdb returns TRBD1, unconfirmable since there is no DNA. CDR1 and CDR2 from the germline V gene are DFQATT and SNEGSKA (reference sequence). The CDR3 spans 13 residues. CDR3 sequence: CSAKSDRETGYTF.

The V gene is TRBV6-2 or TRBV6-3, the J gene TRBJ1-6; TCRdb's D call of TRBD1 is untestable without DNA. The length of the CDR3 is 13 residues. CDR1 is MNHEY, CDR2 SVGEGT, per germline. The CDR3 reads CASVDRANSPLHF.

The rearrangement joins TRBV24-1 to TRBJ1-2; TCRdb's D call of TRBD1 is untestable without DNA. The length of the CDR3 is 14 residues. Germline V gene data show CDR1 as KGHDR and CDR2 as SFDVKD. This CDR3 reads CATSEWDRNYGYTF.

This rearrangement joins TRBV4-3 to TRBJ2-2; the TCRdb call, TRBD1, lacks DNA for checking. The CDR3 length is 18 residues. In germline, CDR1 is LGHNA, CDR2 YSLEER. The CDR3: CASSQVTAGGVNTGELFF.

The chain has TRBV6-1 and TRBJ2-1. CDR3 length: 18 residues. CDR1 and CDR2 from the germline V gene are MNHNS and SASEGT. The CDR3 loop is CASSEAYRPLSSYNEQFF.

The chain's CDR3 is CASSDHGTYEQYF. The chain couples TRBV2 to TRBJ2-7. Germline assignment: CDR1 SNHLY and CDR2 FYNNEI. This CDR3 spans 13 amino acids.

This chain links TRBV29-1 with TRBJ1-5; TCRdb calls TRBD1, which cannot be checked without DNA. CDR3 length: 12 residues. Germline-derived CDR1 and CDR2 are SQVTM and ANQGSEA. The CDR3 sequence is CSVGNPEMPQHF.